The rows below give T cell receptor beta chains drawn from one sample of a study of T cell clones after liver transplantation. Method: immunoSEQ multiplex PCR; TCRdb's copy keeps in-frame clones and lacks some. The sample records about 4,800 clones, over 40% being singletons. Which antigens these TCRs recognize remains unknown. The sequenced sample was CD4+ T cells from cultured PBMCs. The origin of the receptors is a human patient who received a liver transplant. Some T cells may be provided by the graft donor. The CDR3 runs from the conserved cysteine through the conserved F or W. D genes are given only for firm matches. Some rows have no size entry. The others give once, few or many, or a class for an expanded clone.

cdr3_aa | cdr3_nt | v_call | clone_size | j_call | d_call
CASSLRDRGLTGELFF | TGTGCCAGCAGCTTACGGGACAGGGGTTTAACCGGGGAGCTGTTTTTT | TRBV7-2 | . | TRBJ2-2 | TRBD1
CAISESKGAGVLNEQFF | TGTGCCATCAGTGAGTCAAAGGGAGCGGGAGTGCTCAATGAGCAGTTCTTC | TRBV10-3 | . | TRBJ2-1 | TRBD2
CASRGDFLTDTQYF | TGCGCCAGCAGAGGGGACTTCCTCACAGATACGCAGTATTTT | TRBV4-3 | medium-sized | TRBJ2-3 | .
CASSQVIGAYEQYF | TGCGCCAGCAGCCAAGTGATAGGGGCCTACGAGCAGTACTTC | TRBV4-1 | few | TRBJ2-7 | .
CASSGSGSQFF | TGTGCCAGCAGCGGAAGCGGGAGTCAGTTCTTC | TRBV5-4 | medium-sized | TRBJ2-1 | TRBD2
CASSPHNYGYTF | TGTGCCAGCAGTCCCCATAACTATGGCTACACCTTC | TRBV28 | . | TRBJ1-2 | .
CASRATSGKNIQYF | TGCGCCAGCCGAGCCACTAGCGGCAAAAACATTCAGTACTTC | TRBV5-1 | . | TRBJ2-4 | TRBD2
CASRGQNNYGYTF | TGTGCCAGCAGGGGACAGAATAACTATGGCTACACCTTC | TRBV6-6 | . | TRBJ1-2 | TRBD1
CGTRSKITQSRANVLTF | TGTGGCACACGCAGCAAGATAACACAAAGTCGGGCCAACGTCCTGACTTTC | TRBV8-2 | once | TRBJ2-6 | .
CASSLGGVGGEAFF | TGTGCCAGCAGCTTAGGAGGAGTGGGGGGTGAGGCTTTCTTT | TRBV7-8 | medium-sized | TRBJ1-1 | .
CASSLLGTGGETQYF | TGTGCCAGCAGCTTGCTCGGGACAGGGGGAGAGACCCAGTACTTC | TRBV5-7 | . | TRBJ2-5 | TRBD1
CSGKSSGSSYEQYF | TGCAGCGGCAAATCTAGCGGGAGCTCCTACGAGCAGTACTTC | TRBV29-1 | few | TRBJ2-7 | TRBD2
CASSYVGFSYEQYF | TGTGCCAGCAGTTACGTTGGATTTAGCTACGAGCAGTACTTC | TRBV6-5 | few | TRBJ2-7 | .
CASSLAGETGTSDFGYTF | TGTGCCAGCAGTTTGGCCGGAGAAACAGGGACCTCTGATTTTGGCTACACCTTC | TRBV28 | once | TRBJ1-2 | .
CASSEYAGFLGGEQYF | TGTGCCAGCAGTGAATATGCCGGGTTTCTGGGGGGCGAGCAGTACTTC | TRBV25-1 | . | TRBJ2-7 | .
CASRGYHSYEQYF | TGTGCCAGTCGCGGGTACCACTCCTACGAGCAGTACTTC | TRBV5-4 | few | TRBJ2-7 | .
CASSAISGSGTDTQYF | TGTGCCAGCAGCGCGATTAGCGGGAGTGGCACAGATACGCAGTATTTT | TRBV9 | medium-sized | TRBJ2-3 | TRBD2
CASSFSQNTEAFF | TGTGCCAGCAGTTTCAGTCAGAACACTGAAGCTTTCTTT | TRBV27 | . | TRBJ1-1 | .
CASSSGGPGNQPQHF | TGTGCCAGCAGTTCGGGGGGTCCGGGCAATCAGCCCCAGCATTTT | TRBV28 | few | TRBJ1-5 | .
CASSLGQGGRSDTQYF | TGCGCCAGCAGCCTAGGACAGGGGGGAAGATCAGATACGCAGTATTTT | TRBV5-1 | . | TRBJ2-3 | TRBD1
CASKETGAYEQYF | TGTGCCAGCAAAGAGACAGGGGCCTACGAGCAGTACTTC | TRBV6-5 | few | TRBJ2-7 | TRBD1
CASSDLAVYGYTF | TGTGCCAGCAGTGATCTGGCAGTTTATGGCTACACCTTC | TRBV25-1 | . | TRBJ1-2 | .
CASSSGLAGVDHEQYF | TGTGCCAGCAGCTCCGGACTAGCGGGAGTGGACCACGAGCAGTACTTC | TRBV5-4 | . | TRBJ2-7 | TRBD2
CASSSGGRDTEAFF | TGTGCCAGCAGTTCGGGGGGCAGGGACACTGAAGCTTTCTTT | TRBV28 | few | TRBJ1-1 | .
CASSVGGYGYTF | TGTGCCAGCTCGGTCGGGGGCTATGGCTACACCTTC | TRBV6-9 | . | TRBJ1-2 | .
CASSQDTGGGETQYF | TGCGCCAGCAGCCAAGATACTGGGGGAGGAGAGACCCAGTACTTC | TRBV4-3 | once | TRBJ2-5 | .
CAISELEGASGNTIYF | TGTGCCATCAGTGAGCTTGAGGGGGCTTCTGGAAACACCATATATTTT | TRBV10-3 | . | TRBJ1-3 | TRBD1
CASSPDRMETQYF | TGTGCCAGCTCACCGGACAGAATGGAGACCCAGTACTTC | TRBV18 | once | TRBJ2-5 | .
CASSPRTSGVGEQYF | TGTGCCAGCAGCCCCAGGACTAGCGGGGTCGGGGAGCAGTACTTC | TRBV5-4 | medium-sized | TRBJ2-7 | TRBD2
CASNTGRGRGDTQYF | TGTGCCAGCAACACCGGACGCGGGAGGGGGGATACGCAGTATTTT | TRBV28 | . | TRBJ2-3 | TRBD2
CASSLEPNTGELFF | TGTGCCAGCAGCTTGGAGCCAAACACCGGGGAGCTGTTTTTT | TRBV5-4 | . | TRBJ2-2 | .
CASSLVAIQETQYF | TGTGCCAGCAGTTTAGTGGCTATCCAAGAGACCCAGTACTTC | TRBV28 | medium-sized | TRBJ2-5 | .
CASSSAGTGSHEQYF | TGTGCCAGCAGTTCCGCCGGGACAGGATCGCACGAGCAGTACTTC | TRBV2 | once | TRBJ2-7 | TRBD1
CASSRGQGYGYTF | TGTGCCAGCAGCCGCGGACAGGGGTATGGCTACACCTTC | TRBV6-5 | . | TRBJ1-2 | TRBD1
CASSISPRLNQPQHF | TGTGCCAGTAGTATTTCGCCCCGGCTCAATCAGCCCCAGCATTTT | TRBV19 | . | TRBJ1-5 | .
CASSFRGNTGELFF | TGTGCCAGCAGCTTTAGGGGAAACACCGGGGAGCTGTTTTTT | TRBV7-2 | . | TRBJ2-2 | .
CASSPLIAGANEQYF | TGTGCCAGCTCACCACTAATAGCAGGGGCAAACGAGCAGTACTTC | TRBV18 | medium-sized | TRBJ2-7 | .
CASTSGSGQPQHF | TGTGCCAGCACTTCCGGTTCCGGTCAGCCCCAGCATTTT | TRBV2 | . | TRBJ1-5 | .
CASSQEIRGGSRNEQFF | TGTGCCAGCAGCCAAGAAATAAGGGGGGGGTCGAGGAATGAGCAGTTCTTC | TRBV4-2 | medium-sized | TRBJ2-1 | .
CASSSPRSGANVLTF | TGTGCCAGCAGTTCCCCTCGCTCTGGGGCCAACGTCCTGACTTTC | TRBV28 | . | TRBJ2-6 | .
CSAQHFETQYF | TGCAGTGCCCAACACTTTGAGACCCAGTACTTC | TRBV20-1 | . | TRBJ2-5 | .